This T cell receptor (beta chain) was found in a study of cytomegalovirus exposure and HLA in healthy donors. Study-wide results and caveats: Reports indicate that TCR beta sequences accurately predicted the HLA-A and HLA-B alleles of most subjects. About 87% or about 30% of the time was how often most TCR beta V segments were productive, according to an earlier analysis. Cytomegalovirus association was assigned to more than 150 TCR beta chains.

Primers for the PCR totalled 60 Vbeta and 13 Jbeta. Profiling relied on immunoSEQ multiplex PCR, and the TCRdb table lists in-frame clones only, not all of them. The data hold 150,000 to 200,000 clones, with about 65% observed a single time. This clone was recorded a few times. Its antigen is undetermined. The germline V gene encodes CDR1 MNHNS and CDR2 SASEGT. V shed 2 bases and J 6 bases; nucleotides not matched to a gene: 9. CDR3 length equals 17 residues. Sequenced sample: PBMCs. This sequence was found in a woman aged 18 to 35 in good health and CMV-seropositive. This sequence joins TRBV6-1 and TRBJ2-1, with TRBD2 matching 11 bases. Here the CDR3 reads CASSEILAGGSRNEQFF. For the CDR3, the DNA is TGTGCCAGCAGTGAAATATTAGCGGGGGGGTCTCGCAATGAGCAGTTCTTC.